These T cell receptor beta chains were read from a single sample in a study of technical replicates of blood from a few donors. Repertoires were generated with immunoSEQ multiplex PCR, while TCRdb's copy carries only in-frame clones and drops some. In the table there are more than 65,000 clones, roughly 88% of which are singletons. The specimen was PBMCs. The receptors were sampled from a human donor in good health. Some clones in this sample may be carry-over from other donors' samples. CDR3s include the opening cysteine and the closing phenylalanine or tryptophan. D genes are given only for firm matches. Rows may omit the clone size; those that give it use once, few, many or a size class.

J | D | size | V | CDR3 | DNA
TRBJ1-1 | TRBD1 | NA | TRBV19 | CASSPTGGLWTEAFF | TGTGCCAGTAGTCCTACAGGGGGCTTGTGGACTGAAGCTTTCTTT
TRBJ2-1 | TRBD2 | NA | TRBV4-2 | CASSQEGLAGFYEQFF | TGTGCCAGCAGCCAAGAAGGACTAGCGGGATTTTATGAGCAGTTCTTC
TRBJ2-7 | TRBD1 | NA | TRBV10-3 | CAISRDSPYEQYF | TGTGCCATCAGCCGGGACAGCCCCTACGAGCAGTACTTC
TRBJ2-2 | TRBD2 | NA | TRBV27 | CASSFRIAGGNTGELFF | TGTGCCAGCAGTTTTAGGATAGCGGGAGGGAACACCGGGGAGCTGTTTTTT
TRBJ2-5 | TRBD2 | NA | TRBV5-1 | CASSLESERGVSETQYF | TGCGCCAGCAGCTTGGAGTCTGAGCGGGGGGTCTCCGAGACCCAGTACTTC
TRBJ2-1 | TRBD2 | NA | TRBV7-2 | CASSFPAGVSGEQFF | TGTGCCAGCAGCTTTCCGGCGGGAGTATCCGGTGAGCAGTTCTTC
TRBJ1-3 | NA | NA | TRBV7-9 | CASSFQEAGNTIYF | TGTGCCAGCAGCTTCCAAGAGGCTGGAAACACCATATATTTT
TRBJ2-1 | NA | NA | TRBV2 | CASSVQAGPSNEQFF | TGTGCCAGCAGTGTTCAGGCAGGGCCGTCGAATGAGCAGTTCTTC
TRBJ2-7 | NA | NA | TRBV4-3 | CASSKGGGSVYEQYF | TGCGCCAGCAGCAAGGGGGGAGGGAGCGTCTACGAGCAGTACTTC
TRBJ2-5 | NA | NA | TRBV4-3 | CASSRGVQETQYF | TGCGCCAGCAGCCGCGGGGTGCAAGAGACCCAGTACTTC
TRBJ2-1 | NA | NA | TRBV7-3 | CASSFPGAEQFF | TGTGCCAGCAGCTTCCCAGGGGCGGAGCAGTTCTTC
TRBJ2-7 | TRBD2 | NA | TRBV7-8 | CASTPSGRVINEQYF | TGTGCCAGCACCCCTAGCGGGAGGGTGATCAACGAGCAGTACTTC
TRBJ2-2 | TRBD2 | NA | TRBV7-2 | CASSGPGLAFFTGELFF | TGTGCCAGCAGCGGACCGGGACTAGCATTCTTCACCGGGGAGCTGTTTTTT
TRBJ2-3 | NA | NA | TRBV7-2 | CASSSTTGADTQYF | TGTGCCAGCAGCTCGACGACAGGCGCAGATACGCAGTATTTT
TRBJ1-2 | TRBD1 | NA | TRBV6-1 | CASRGQGPGDGYTF | TGTGCCAGCAGAGGACAGGGACCAGGAGATGGCTACACCTTC
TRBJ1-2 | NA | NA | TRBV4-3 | CASSLDRGGGSYGYTF | TGCGCCAGCAGCCTAGACCGCGGGGGGGGGTCGTATGGCTACACCTTC
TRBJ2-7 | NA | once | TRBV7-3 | CASSPGSLGSYEQYF | TGTGCCAGCAGCCCAGGGTCTCTGGGCTCCTACGAGCAGTACTTC
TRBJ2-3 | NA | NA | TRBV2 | CASSASGVTDTQYF | TGTGCCAGCAGTGCCTCCGGGGTCACAGATACGCAGTATTTT
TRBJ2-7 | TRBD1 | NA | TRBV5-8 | CASSLARQGDEQYF | TGTGCCAGCAGCTTGGCCCGGCAGGGGGATGAGCAGTACTTC